Following are 2 T cell receptor beta chains from one sample sequenced in a study of molecular identifiers for immune sequencing clone quantification. TCRdb analysed the PCR reads with MiXCR anew, one entry per CDR3 protein. The sample has under 600,000 distinct CDR3 sequences; over 20% are singletons. The sample taken for sequencing was naive CD8+ T cells from blood, with Jurkat cell RNA spiked in. Described subset: FACS-sorted CD8+CD4-CCR7+CD45RA+ naive T cells. The receptors derive from a human donor in good health. Some libraries in this study had Jurkat cell RNA spiked in.

The sample holds a few counts of this clonotype. The genes are TRBV12-3 or TRBV12-4 and TRBJ1-2; 7 bases match TRBD1. The length of the CDR3 is 13 residues. V dropped 2 bases and J dropped 7; count of bases not matched to a gene: 4. CDR3 amino acids: CASSLIQGLGYTF. CDR3 bases: TGTGCCAGCAGTTTAATACAGGGGCTTGGCTACACCTTC.

This clonotype was counted at least ten times. The CDR3 spells CASSAPSTDTQYF. CDR3 coding DNA: TGTGCCAGCAGCGCACCGAGCACAGATACGCAGTATTTT. V gene TRBV7-9 combines with J gene TRBJ2-3; D is unclear. Trimming pared 5 bases from V and 0 bases from J, leaving 6 bases between. The CDR3 is 13 residues long. Germline lookup yields CDR1 SEHNR and CDR2 FQNEAQ (reference sequence).